Following are 27 T cell receptor beta chains from one sample sequenced in a study of blood T cells in healthy people across ages. Together with a sample-barcoded 5' primer, a J-beta primer mix was included in a second PCR lasting about 6 to 11 cycles. TCRdb processed the 5' RACE reads anew with MiXCR; each CDR3 protein has one entry. Among around 1,700,000 distinct CDR3 sequences listed, roughly 30% were seen once. Sample: blood. The receptors come from a woman in her twenties or thirties in good health.

V usage is TRBV7-2 and J usage is TRBJ2-7; tentative D call: TRBD2 (6 bases). V was cut by 8 bases and J by 1 base, with 18 bases left in between. Looked up from germline, CDR1 is SGHTA and CDR2 is FQGNSA. CDR3 length equals 15 residues. The DNA of the CDR3 is TGTGCCAGCGCCCATGGGGAGCGGGTATCCTACGAGCAGTACTTC. Its translation is CASAHGERVSYEQYF. Full variable domain (remainder filled in from reference TRBV7-2 and TRBJ2-7): GAGVSQSPSNKVTEKGKDVELRCDPISGHTALYWYRQSLGQGLEFLIYFQGNSAPDKSGLPSDRFSAERTGGSVSTLTIQRTQQEDSAVYLCASAHGERVSYEQYFGPGTRLTVT.

The chain joins TRBV11-3 to TRBJ2-7, with a tentative D call TRBD2 (6 bases). The germline CDR1 and CDR2 sequences are SGHNT and YENEEA. V was clipped by 3 bases and J by 10 bases, with 10 bases between them. CDR3 length: 11 amino acids. The CDR3 DNA follows: TGTGCCAGCAGCTTTCTGGGACTTCAGTACTTC. This codes for CASSFLGLQYF.

The V and J genes are TRBV10-3 and TRBJ2-3; 11 bases are a match to TRBD2. CDR1 is ENHRY, CDR2 SYGVKD, per germline. This CDR3 contains 17 residues. V lost 0 bases and J lost 3; bases outside the gene matches: 5. The CDR3 protein is CAISESRLAGITDTQYF. The CDR3 coding sequence is TGTGCCATCAGTGAGTCGAGACTAGCGGGGATAACAGATACGCAGTATTTT.

The chain has TRBV6-6 and TRBJ2-5; 7 positions agree with TRBD2. From germline, CDR1 is MNHNY and CDR2 SVGAGI (reference sequence). This CDR3 has 15 residues. Trimming took 2 bases from V and 4 from J; bases not matched to a gene: 7. CDR3 coding DNA: TGTGCCAGCAGTTACGAAGCGGGGTTCGGAGAGACCCAGTACTTC. This codes for CASSYEAGFGETQYF.

This clonotype has only a few counts. The genes are TRBV7-2 and TRBJ2-7; 11 positions agree with TRBD2. Germline V gene lookup returns CDR1 SGHTA and CDR2 FQGNSA. Trimming cost V 4 bases and J 7 bases; bases outside gene matches: 12. This CDR3 comprises 16 residues. CDR3 sequence reads: CASSSRRGTSGNEQYF. CDR3 in DNA: TGTGCCAGCAGCTCTCGACGTGGGACTAGCGGTAATGAGCAGTACTTC.

This clonotype has more than one count but fewer than ten. The V gene is TRBV7-9, the J gene TRBJ2-7; D possibly corresponds to TRBD1 (6 bases). Trimming took off 3 bases at V and 3 bases at J, with 21 bases between the two ends. Germline CDR1 is SEHNR and CDR2 is FQNEAQ (reference sequence). The CDR3 is 17 amino acids. The CDR3 region has the DNA TGTGCCAGCAGCTTCCGGGACAAGAGCTTGGGGATCTACGAGCAGTACTTC. It is translated as CASSFRDKSLGIYEQYF.

This clonotype was detected a few times. The chain uses TRBV7-9 and TRBJ2-1; D may match TRBD1 or TRBD2 (6 bases each). V was shortened by 2 bases and J by 9 bases, with 14 bases between the two germline ends. Per germline, CDR1 SEHNR and CDR2 FQNEAQ (reference sequence). CDR3 size: 14 residues. CDR3 amino acids: CASSLNSGGGEQFF. The CDR3 DNA reads as TGTGCCAGCAGCTTAAATTCCGGAGGGGGTGAGCAGTTCTTC.

This clonotype has just a few counts. The chain uses TRBV12-3 or TRBV12-4 and TRBJ2-3, with 7 positions matching TRBD2. There are 16 residues in the CDR3. The junction had 12 bases not matched to a gene; V was cut back by 5 bases and J by 4 bases. The CDR3 DNA reads as TGTGCCAGCAGTATTTACCTAGGCGGGGGTGCAGATACGCAGTATTTT. Its protein product is CASSIYLGGGADTQYF.

The table lists this clonotype with a few counts. The chain employs TRBV7-9 and TRBJ1-5; D is undetermined. Germline V gene sequence: CDR1 SEHNR, CDR2 FQNEAQ (reference sequence). The CDR3 covers 13 residues. The V end was cut by 5 bases, the J end by 4 bases, with 9 bases between. As DNA, the CDR3 is TGTGCCAGCAGCCCGGACGAAAATCAGCCCCAGCATTTT. It codes for CASSPDENQPQHF.

This clonotype has a handful of counts. This rearrangement joins TRBV7-2 to TRBJ2-2, with D possibly being TRBD1 or TRBD2 (5 bases each). V was trimmed by 2 bases and J by 7 bases, leaving 11 bases between them. Germline assignment: CDR1 SGHTA and CDR2 FQGNSA. CDR3 length: 14 amino acids. Written as DNA, the CDR3 is TGTGCCAGCAGCTTAAGCAGGGCGGGCGGGGAGCTGTTTTTT. This sequence encodes CASSLSRAGGELFF.

The gene calls are TRBV12-5 and TRBJ2-3; 13 nucleotides agree with TRBD2. CDR1 and CDR2 from the germline V gene are LGHNT and FRNRAP. The ends lost 6 bases at V and 8 bases at J; junction bases unmatched: 5. This CDR3 comprises 14 residues. The CDR3 coding sequence is TGTGCTAGTGGCCGCAGACTAGCGGGGGGTACGCAGTATTTT. This sequence encodes CASGRRLAGGTQYF.

The table lists this clonotype with a few counts. V is TRBV21-1 and J is TRBJ1-4; TRBD1 is the table's D call, not checked against the DNA. TRBV21-1 is a recognized pseudogene. The CDR3 covers 15 residues. DNA for the CDR3: TGTGCCAGCGGTATACAGGGGCCAAGGGGCGAAAAACTGTTTTTT. Translating gives CASGIQGPRGEKLFF.

The V and J genes are TRBV24-1 and TRBJ2-1; 7 bases are shared with TRBD1. The CDR3 is 16 residues long. Trimming removed 1 base from V and 8 bases from J; junction bases left unmatched: 10. Germline assignment: CDR1 KGHDR and CDR2 SFDVKD. CDR3 residues: CATSDFRGGDPDEQFF. The CDR3 DNA sequence: TGTGCCACCAGTGATTTCCGAGGGGGCGACCCGGATGAGCAGTTCTTC.

This clonotype was counted only a few times. A read error may explain this, as a much larger clone is one base away. The chain carries TRBV5-1 and TRBJ2-3, with D tentatively TRBD1 or TRBD2 (5 bases each). CDR1 and CDR2 (germline): SGHRS, YFSETQ. The CDR3 has 13 amino acids. CDR3 loop: CARSLRWGDTQYF. In DNA, the CDR3 is TGCGCCCGCAGCTTGCGCTGGGGGGATACGCAGTATTTT.

Ten or more counts support this clonotype. CDR3 sequence reads: CASSYSSGTYNEQFF. CDR3 sequence (DNA): TGTGCCAGCAGTTACTCTAGCGGGACCTACAATGAGCAGTTCTTC. V and J are TRBV6-5 and TRBJ2-1; TRBD2 agrees at 8 bases. This CDR3 has 15 residues. Germline values: CDR1 MNHEY, CDR2 SVGAGI. The trim removed 0 bases at V and 2 bases at J, leaving 0 bases unmatched.

Remarks on this clonotype: Being one base from a much bigger clone, this may be a read error. The rearrangement uses TRBV6-6 and TRBJ1-5, with D maybe TRBD1 (5 bases). Trimming pared 6 bases from V and 5 bases from J, leaving 11 bases between. Per the germline V gene, CDR1 is MNHNY and CDR2 is SVGAGI (reference sequence). The CDR3 has 13 amino acids. The CDR3 spells CASSEIGDQPQHF. The CDR3 bases are TGTGCCAGCAGCGAGATAGGGGATCAGCCCCAGCATTTT.

This clonotype has more than one count but fewer than ten. This chain joins TRBV20-1 and TRBJ1-4; D is possibly TRBD1 (5 bases). The CDR3 runs to 14 residues. In germline, CDR1 is DFQATT, CDR2 SNEGSKA (reference sequence). V lost 6 bases and J 6 bases, leaving 17 bases between the germline ends. CDR3 amino acids: CSAKRGSGDEKLFF. The DNA of the CDR3 is TGCAGTGCAAAGAGGGGCAGTGGTGATGAAAAACTGTTTTTT.

Turning to this clonotype: A junction boundary mismatches the germline segment, possibly from a read error. The chain couples TRBV28 to TRBJ2-1; D not resolved. The CDR3 contains 12 residues. CDR1 MDHEN and CDR2 SYDVKM come from the germline V gene. For the CDR3, the DNA is TGTGCCAGCAATTTAGTGGACAATGAGCAGTTCTTC. This codes for CASNLVDNEQFF. The whole variable domain, remainder taken from reference TRBV28 and TRBJ2-1, is DVKVTQSSRYLVKRTGEKVFLECVQDMDHENMFWYRQDPGLGLRLIYFSYDVKMKEKGDIPEGYSVSREKKERFSLILESASTNQTSMYLCASNLVDNEQFFGPGTRLTVL.

This clonotype was recorded only once. Here the CDR3 reads CASSLVSSGGAFEQFF. For the CDR3, the DNA is TGTGCCAGCAGCTTAGTGTCTAGCGGGGGGGCATTTGAGCAGTTCTTC. This chain connects TRBV7-2 to TRBJ2-1; 12 positions agree with TRBD2. The germline gives CDR1 SGHTA, CDR2 FQGNSA. The CDR3 is 16 amino acids. The junction had 7 bases not matched to a gene; V was cut back by 1 base and J by 9 bases.

This clonotype was recorded a few times. The chain carries TRBV20-1 and TRBJ2-3; tentatively, D is TRBD2 (6 bases). With 5 bases removed from V and 3 bases from J, the gap between germline ends came to 15 bases. Germline assignment: CDR1 DFQATT and CDR2 SNEGSKA (reference sequence). This CDR3 region has 14 residues. This CDR3 reads CSAARGSGTDTQYF. The CDR3 DNA sequence: TGCAGTGCTGCCCGGGGTAGCGGTACAGATACGCAGTATTTT.

The CDR3 spells CASSVGRAGEKLFF. The CDR3, as DNA: TGTGCCAGCAGTGTGGGCAGGGCCGGTGAAAAACTGTTTTTT. V is TRBV2 and J is TRBJ1-4; weak D call: TRBD1 (5 bases). With 4 bases removed from V and 7 bases from J, the gap between germline ends came to 13 bases. The CDR3 extends over 14 amino acids. Per germline, CDR1 SNHLY and CDR2 FYNNEI.

There are many counts of this clonotype. This chain links TRBV7-2 with TRBJ2-1; 11 positions agree with TRBD2. The CDR3 spans 16 residues. CDR1 SGHTA and CDR2 FQGNSA come from the germline V gene. The J segment lost 10 bases and the V segment lost 4 bases, leaving 12 bases of the junction unmatched. The CDR3, as DNA: TGTGCCAGCAGCTCATCCGTACTAGCGGGAGTACGGGAGCAGTTCTTC. This gives the protein CASSSSVLAGVREQFF.

This clonotype was counted a single time. The rearrangement uses TRBV20-1 and TRBJ2-3; tentative D call: TRBD2 (6 bases). V was pared by 0 bases and J by 5 bases, with 18 bases between. CDR3 length: 16 residues. Germline assignment: CDR1 DFQATT and CDR2 SNEGSKA (reference sequence). The CDR3 reads CSARDLQRVGKDTQYF. The CDR3 nucleotides are TGCAGTGCTAGAGATCTCCAGCGGGTGGGCAAAGATACGCAGTATTTT.

The chain combines TRBV10-2 with TRBJ2-5; TRBD2 matches 8 bases. CDR3 length: 15 amino acids. After removal of 6 bases from V and 4 bases from J, the junction contained 10 bases not matched to a gene. Looked up from germline, CDR1 is WSHSY and CDR2 is SAAADI. The CDR3 sequence is CASRGTSITLETQYF. The CDR3 DNA reads as TGCGCCAGCAGAGGGACTAGTATCACCCTAGAGACCCAGTACTTC.

V usage is TRBV27 and J usage is TRBJ2-1; TRBD2 aligns across 7 bases. The CDR3 has 15 residues. V trimming: 2 bases; J trimming: 9 bases; junction bases outside the gene matches: 10. The germline CDR1 and CDR2 sequences are MNHEY and SMNVEV (reference sequence). The CDR3 coding sequence is TGTGCCAGCAGTTTAGAGGGAGGGCCCTTGAGTGAGCAGTTCTTC. Amino acid sequence: CASSLEGGPLSEQFF.

The gene calls are TRBV5-1 and TRBJ2-7, with 7 bases matching TRBD1. The DNA end lines up better with TRBJ2-5; the J call may be wrong. The length of the CDR3 is 15 residues. Germline CDR1 reads SGHRS; CDR2 reads YFSETQ. CDR3 region: CASSFRDSAQGTQYF. CDR3 DNA: TGCGCCAGCAGTTTTAGGGACAGCGCCCAGGGGACCCAGTACTTC.

Notes on this clonotype: The CDR3 does not close with the conserved phenylalanine or tryptophan, likely indicating a read error. The chain couples TRBV11-2 to TRBJ2-3; D not certain. V gave up 5 bases and J gave up 2 bases, with 11 bases separating them. CDR3 length: 14 amino acids. Looked up from germline, CDR1 is SGHAT and CDR2 is FQNNGV. The chain's CDR3 is CASSRSEITDTQYC. DNA of the CDR3: TGTGCCAGCAGCCGGAGCGAGATCACAGATACGCAGTATTGT.